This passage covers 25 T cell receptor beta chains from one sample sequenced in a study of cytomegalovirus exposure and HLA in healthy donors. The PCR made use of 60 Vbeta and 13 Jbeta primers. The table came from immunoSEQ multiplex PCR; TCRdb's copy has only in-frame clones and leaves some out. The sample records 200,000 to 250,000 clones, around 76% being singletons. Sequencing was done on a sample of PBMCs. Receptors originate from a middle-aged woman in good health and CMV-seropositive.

For the CDR3, the DNA is TGTTCCACAAACAACAGAATGAACACTGAAGCTTTCTTT. The encoded protein is CSTNNRMNTEAFF. This chain connects TRBV7-9 to TRBJ1-1; D is unresolved. CDR1 is SEHNR, CDR2 FQNEAQ, per germline (reference sequence). CDR3 size: 13 residues.

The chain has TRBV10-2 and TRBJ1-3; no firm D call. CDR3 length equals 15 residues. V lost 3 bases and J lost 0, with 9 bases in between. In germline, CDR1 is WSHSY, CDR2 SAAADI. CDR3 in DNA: TGCGCCAGCAGTGACTCGGGATACTCTGGAAACACCATATATTTT. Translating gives CASSDSGYSGNTIYF.

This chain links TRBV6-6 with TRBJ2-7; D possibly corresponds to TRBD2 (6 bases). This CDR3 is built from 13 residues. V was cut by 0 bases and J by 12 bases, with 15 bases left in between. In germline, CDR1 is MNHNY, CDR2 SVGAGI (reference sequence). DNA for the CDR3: TGTGCCAGCAGTTACTCGACGGCTAGCGAAGTGTACTTC. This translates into CASSYSTASEVYF.

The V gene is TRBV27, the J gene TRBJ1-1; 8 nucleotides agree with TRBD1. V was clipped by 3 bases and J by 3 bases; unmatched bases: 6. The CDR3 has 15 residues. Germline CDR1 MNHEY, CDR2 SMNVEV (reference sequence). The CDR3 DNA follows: TGTGCCAGCAGTTTTCGGCAGGGGGCCTACACTGAAGCTTTCTTT. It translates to CASSFRQGAYTEAFF.

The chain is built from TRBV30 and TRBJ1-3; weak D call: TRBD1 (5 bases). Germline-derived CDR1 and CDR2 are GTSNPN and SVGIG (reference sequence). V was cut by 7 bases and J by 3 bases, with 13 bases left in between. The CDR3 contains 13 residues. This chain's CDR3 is CAYRGGGGNTIYF. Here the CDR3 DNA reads TGTGCCTACCGGGGGGGAGGTGGAAACACCATATATTTT.

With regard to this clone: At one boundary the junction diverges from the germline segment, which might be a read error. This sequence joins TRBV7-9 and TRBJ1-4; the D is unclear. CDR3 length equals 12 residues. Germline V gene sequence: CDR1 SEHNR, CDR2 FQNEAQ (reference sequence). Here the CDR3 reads CSSSLRDEKLFF. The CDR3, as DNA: TGTTCCAGCAGCTTACGGGATGAAAAACTGTTTTTT.

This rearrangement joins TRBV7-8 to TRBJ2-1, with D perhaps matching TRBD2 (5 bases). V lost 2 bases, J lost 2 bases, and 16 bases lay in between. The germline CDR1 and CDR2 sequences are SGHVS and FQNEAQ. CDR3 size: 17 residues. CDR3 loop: CASSLFHERRTYNEQFF. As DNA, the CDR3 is TGTGCCAGCAGCTTATTCCATGAGCGGAGAACCTACAATGAGCAGTTCTTC.

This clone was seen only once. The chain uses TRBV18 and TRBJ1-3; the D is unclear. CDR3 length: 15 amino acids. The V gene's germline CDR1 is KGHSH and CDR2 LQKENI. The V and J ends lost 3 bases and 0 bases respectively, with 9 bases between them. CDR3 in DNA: TGTGCCAGCTCACCGGTCGGGGTCTCTGGAAACACCATATATTTT. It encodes CASSPVGVSGNTIYF.

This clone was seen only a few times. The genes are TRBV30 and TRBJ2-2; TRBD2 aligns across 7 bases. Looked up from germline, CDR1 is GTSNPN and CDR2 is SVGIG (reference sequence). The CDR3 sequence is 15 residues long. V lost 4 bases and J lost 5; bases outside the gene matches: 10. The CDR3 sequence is CAWTARAGVTGELFF. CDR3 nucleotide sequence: TGTGCCTGGACGGCTCGGGCGGGGGTAACCGGGGAGCTGTTTTTT.

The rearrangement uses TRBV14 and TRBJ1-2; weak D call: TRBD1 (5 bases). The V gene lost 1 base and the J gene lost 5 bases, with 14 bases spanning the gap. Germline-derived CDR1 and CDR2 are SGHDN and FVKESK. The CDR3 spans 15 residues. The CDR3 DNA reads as TGTGCCAGCAGCCAAGCCGACGGCAGGGTGTATGGCTACACCTTC. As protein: CASSQADGRVYGYTF.

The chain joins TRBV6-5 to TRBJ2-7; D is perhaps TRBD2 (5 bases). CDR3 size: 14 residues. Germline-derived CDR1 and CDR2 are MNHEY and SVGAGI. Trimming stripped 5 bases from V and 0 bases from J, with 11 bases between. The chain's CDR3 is CASSPQGSSYEQYF. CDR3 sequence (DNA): TGTGCCAGCAGTCCCCAAGGGAGCTCCTACGAGCAGTACTTC.

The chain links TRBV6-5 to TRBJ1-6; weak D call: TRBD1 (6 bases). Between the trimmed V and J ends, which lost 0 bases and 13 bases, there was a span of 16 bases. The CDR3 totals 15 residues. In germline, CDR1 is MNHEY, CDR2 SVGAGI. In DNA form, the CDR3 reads TGTGCCAGCAGTTACTCCTCCCGGGGGGCGAGGCCCCTCCACTTT. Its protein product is CASSYSSRGARPLHF.

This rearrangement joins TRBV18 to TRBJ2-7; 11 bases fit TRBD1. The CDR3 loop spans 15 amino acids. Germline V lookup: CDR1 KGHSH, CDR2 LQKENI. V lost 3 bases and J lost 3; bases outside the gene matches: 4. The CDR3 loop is CASSPSGQGVYEQYF. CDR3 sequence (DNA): TGTGCCAGCTCACCGTCGGGACAGGGGGTCTACGAGCAGTACTTC.

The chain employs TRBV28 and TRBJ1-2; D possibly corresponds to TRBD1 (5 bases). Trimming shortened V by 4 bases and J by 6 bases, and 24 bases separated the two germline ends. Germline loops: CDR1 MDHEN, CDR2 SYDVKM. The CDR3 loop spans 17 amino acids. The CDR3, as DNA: TGTGCCAGCAGTTCCCGAATACTTACTAAAGGGGTCGATGGCTACACCTTC. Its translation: CASSSRILTKGVDGYTF.

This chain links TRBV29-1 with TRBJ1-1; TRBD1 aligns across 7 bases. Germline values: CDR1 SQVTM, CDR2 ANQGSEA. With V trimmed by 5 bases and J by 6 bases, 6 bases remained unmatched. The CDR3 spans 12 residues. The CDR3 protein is CSVLDRDAEAFF. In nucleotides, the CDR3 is TGCAGCGTTCTCGACAGGGACGCTGAAGCTTTCTTT.

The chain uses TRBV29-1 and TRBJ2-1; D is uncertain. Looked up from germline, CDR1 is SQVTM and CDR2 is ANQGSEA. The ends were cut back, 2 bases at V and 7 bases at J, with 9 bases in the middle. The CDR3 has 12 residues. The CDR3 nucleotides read TGCAGCGTTGAATCTAACCGAAATGAGCAGTTCTTC. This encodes CSVESNRNEQFF.

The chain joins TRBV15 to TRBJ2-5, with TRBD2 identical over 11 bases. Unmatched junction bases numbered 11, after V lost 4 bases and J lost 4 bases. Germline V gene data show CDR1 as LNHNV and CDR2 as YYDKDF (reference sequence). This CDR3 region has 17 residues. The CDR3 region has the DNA TGTGCCACCAGCATAAGTCCTAGCGGGGGGCTCGGAGAGACCCAGTACTTC. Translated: CATSISPSGGLGETQYF.

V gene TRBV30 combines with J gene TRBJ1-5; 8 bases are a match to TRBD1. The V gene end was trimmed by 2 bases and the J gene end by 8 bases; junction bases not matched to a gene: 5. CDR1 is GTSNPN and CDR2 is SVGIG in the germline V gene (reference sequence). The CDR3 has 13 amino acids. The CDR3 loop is CAWSWTGQEPQHF. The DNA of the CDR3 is TGTGCCTGGAGTTGGACAGGGCAAGAGCCCCAGCATTTT.

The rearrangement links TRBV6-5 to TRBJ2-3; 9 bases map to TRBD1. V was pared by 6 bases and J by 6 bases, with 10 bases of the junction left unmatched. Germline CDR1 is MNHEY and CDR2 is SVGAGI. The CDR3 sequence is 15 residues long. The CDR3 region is CASRPFDRGYDTQYF. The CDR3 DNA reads TGTGCCAGCAGGCCCTTTGACAGGGGGTACGATACGCAGTATTTT.

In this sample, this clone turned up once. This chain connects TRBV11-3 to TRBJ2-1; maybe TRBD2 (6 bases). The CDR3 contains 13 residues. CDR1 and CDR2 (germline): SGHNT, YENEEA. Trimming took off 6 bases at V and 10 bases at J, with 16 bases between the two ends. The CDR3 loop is CASRPGTVLEQFF. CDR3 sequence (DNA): TGTGCCAGCAGACCTGGGACTGTTTTGGAGCAGTTCTTC.

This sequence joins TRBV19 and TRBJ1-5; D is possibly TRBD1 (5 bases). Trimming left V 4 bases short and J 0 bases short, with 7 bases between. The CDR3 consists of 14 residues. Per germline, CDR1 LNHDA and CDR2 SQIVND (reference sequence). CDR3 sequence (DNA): TGTGCCAGTAGTAAGGGGTATAGCAATCAGCCCCAGCATTTT. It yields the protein CASSKGYSNQPQHF. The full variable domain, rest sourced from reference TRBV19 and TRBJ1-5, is DGGITQSPKYLFRKEGQNVTLSCEQNLNHDAMYWYRQDPGQGLRLIYYSQIVNDFQKGDIAEGYSVSREKKESFPLTVTSAQKNPTAFYLCASSKGYSNQPQHFGDGTRLSIL.

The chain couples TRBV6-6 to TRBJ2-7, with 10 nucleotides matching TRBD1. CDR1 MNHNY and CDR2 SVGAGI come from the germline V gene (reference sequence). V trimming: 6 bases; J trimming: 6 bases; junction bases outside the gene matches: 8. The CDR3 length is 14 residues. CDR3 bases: TGTGCCAGCAGCCCGGACAGGGGGTTAGGCGAGCAGTACTTC. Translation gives CASSPDRGLGEQYF.

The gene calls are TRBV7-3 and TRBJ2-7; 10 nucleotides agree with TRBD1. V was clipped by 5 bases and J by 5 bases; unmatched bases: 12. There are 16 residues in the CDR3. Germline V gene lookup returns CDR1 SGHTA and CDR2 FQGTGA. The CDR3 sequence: CASSPDPQTGGNEQYF. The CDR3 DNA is TGTGCCAGCAGCCCCGACCCTCAGACAGGGGGCAACGAGCAGTACTTC.

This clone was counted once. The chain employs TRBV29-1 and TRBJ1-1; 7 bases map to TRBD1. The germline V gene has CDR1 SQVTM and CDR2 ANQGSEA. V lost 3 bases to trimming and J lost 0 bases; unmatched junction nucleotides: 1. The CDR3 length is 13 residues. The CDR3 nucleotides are TGCAGCGTTGACGACAGGGTGAACACTGAAGCTTTCTTT. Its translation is CSVDDRVNTEAFF.

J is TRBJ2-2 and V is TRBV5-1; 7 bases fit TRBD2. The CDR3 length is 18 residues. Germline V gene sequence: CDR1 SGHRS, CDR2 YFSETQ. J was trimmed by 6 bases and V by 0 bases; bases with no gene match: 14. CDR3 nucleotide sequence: TGCGCCAGCAGCTTGGGACCTCAGGGACTACTGTTTTCCGGGGAGCTGTTTTTT. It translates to CASSLGPQGLLFSGELFF. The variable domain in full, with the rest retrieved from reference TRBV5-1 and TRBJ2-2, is KAGVTQTPRYLIKTRGQQVTLSCSPISGHRSVSWYQQTPGQGLQFLFEYFSETQRNKGNFPGRFSGRQFSNSRSEMNVSTLELGDSALYLCASSLGPQGLLFSGELFFGEGSRLTVL.